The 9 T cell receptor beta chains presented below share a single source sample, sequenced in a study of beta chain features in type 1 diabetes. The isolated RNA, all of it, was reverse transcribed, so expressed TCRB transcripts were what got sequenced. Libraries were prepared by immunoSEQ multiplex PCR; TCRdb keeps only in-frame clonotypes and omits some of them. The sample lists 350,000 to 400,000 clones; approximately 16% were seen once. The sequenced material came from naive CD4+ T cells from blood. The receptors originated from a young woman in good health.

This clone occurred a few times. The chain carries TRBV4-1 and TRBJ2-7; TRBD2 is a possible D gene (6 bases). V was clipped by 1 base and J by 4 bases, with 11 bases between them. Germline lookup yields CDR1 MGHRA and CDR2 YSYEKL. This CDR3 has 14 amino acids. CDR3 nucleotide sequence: TGCGCCAGCAGCCAAGCGGGACTGGCGTACGAGCAGTACTTC. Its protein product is CASSQAGLAYEQYF.

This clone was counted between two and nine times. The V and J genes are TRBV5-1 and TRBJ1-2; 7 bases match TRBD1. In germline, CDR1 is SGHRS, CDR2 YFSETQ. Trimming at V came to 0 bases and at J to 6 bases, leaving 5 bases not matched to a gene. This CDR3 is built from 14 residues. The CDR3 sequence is CASSLEGQAHGYTF. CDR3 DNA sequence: TGCGCCAGCAGCTTGGAAGGACAGGCCCATGGCTACACCTTC.

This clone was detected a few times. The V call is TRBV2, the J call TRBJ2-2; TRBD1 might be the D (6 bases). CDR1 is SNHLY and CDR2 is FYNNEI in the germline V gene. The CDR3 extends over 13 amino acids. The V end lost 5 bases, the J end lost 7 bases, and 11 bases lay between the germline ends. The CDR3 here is CASSSTGHGELFF. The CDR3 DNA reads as TGTGCCAGCAGTTCGACAGGACACGGGGAGCTGTTTTTT.

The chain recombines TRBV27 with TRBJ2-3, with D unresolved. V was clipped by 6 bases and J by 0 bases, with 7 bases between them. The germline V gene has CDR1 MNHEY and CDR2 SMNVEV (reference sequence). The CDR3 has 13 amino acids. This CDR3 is CASRYFSTDTQYF. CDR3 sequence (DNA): TGTGCCAGCAGATATTTTAGCACAGATACGCAGTATTTT.

The CDR3 region has the DNA TGTGCCTGGACCATGTTGAATGAGCAGTTCTTC. Translated: CAWTMLNEQFF. J is TRBJ2-1 and V is TRBV30; D is unresolved. Trimming left V 4 bases short and J 7 bases short, with 8 bases between. Germline CDR1 and CDR2: GTSNPN and SVGIG (reference sequence). This CDR3 is 11 amino acids long.

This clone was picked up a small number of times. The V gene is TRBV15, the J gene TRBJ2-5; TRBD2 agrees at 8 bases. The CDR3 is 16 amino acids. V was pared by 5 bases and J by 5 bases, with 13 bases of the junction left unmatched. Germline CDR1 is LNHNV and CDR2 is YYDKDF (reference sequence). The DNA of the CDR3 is TGTGCCACCAGCCCCCCCCGGGAGGGAAGGCCCGAGACCCAGTACTTC. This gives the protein CATSPPREGRPETQYF.

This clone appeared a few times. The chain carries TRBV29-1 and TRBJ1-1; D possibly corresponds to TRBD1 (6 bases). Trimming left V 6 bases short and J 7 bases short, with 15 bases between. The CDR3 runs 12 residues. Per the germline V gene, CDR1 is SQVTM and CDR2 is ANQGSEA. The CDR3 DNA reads TGCAGCGTCGGACCCGGACAGCGTGAAGCTTTCTTT. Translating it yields CSVGPGQREAFF.

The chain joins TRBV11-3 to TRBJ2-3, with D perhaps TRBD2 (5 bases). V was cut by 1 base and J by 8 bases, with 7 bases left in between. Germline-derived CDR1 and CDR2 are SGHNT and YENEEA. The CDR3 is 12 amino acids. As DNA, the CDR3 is TGTGCCAGCAGCTTAGGCGGAGGTACGCAGTATTTT. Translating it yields CASSLGGGTQYF.

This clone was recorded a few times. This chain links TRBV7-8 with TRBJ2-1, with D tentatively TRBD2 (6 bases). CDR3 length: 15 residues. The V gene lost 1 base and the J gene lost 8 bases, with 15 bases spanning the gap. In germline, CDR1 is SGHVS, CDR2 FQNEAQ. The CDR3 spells CASSLVRTTVDEQFF. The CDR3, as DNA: TGTGCCAGCAGCTTAGTGAGGACTACCGTCGATGAGCAGTTCTTC.